The clone carrying this T cell receptor (beta chain) was observed a handful of times. As yet, its antigen is unknown. CDR3 length: 14 residues. The germline CDR1 and CDR2 sequences are DFQATT and SNEGSKA (reference sequence). This sample is drawn from a study of T cells after yellow fever vaccination. Regarding the study as a whole: Most clones from primary vaccination were detected again post-booster (about 95% CD4, 88% CD8). Within FACS-sorted repertoires, abundant clonotypes contaminating from the bulk population could be present.

TCRdb processed the 5' RACE reads anew with MiXCR; each CDR3 protein has one entry. The sample yields some 420,000 distinct CDR3 sequences, 15% to 20% seen once. The material sequenced was PBMCs, taken before the yellow fever booster vaccination. The chain carries TRBV20-1 and TRBJ2-1, with 7 nucleotides matching TRBD2. The source of this sequence is a man younger than 30 who received the YFV17D yellow fever vaccine. For the CDR3, the DNA is TGCAGCTCCCTCGCGGGGGAACCCTACAATGAGCAGTTCTTC. It yields the protein CSSLAGEPYNEQFF.